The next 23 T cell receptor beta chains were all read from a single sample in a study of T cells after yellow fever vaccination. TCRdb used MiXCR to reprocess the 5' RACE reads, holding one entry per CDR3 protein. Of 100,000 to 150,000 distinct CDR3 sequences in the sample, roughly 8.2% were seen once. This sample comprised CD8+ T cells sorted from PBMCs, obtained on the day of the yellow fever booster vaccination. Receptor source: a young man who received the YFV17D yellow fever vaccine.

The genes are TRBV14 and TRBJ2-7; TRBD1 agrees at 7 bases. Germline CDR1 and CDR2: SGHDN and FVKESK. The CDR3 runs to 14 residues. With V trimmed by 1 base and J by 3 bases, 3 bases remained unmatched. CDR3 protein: CASSQGRQGYEQYV. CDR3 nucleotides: TGTGCCAGCAGCCAAGGGAGACAGGGCTACGAGCAGTACGTC.

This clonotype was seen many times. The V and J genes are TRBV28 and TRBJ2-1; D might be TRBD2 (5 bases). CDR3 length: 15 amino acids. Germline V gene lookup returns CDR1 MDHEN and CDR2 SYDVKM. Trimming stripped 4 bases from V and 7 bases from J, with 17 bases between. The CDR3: CASSSDLAPANEQFF. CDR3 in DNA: TGTGCCAGCAGTTCCGATCTAGCTCCTGCAAATGAGCAGTTCTTC.

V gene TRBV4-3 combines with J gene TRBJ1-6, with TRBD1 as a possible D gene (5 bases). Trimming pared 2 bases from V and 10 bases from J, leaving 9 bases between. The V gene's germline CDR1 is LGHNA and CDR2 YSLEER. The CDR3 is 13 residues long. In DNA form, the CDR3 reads TGCGCCAGCAGCCAAAGGGGTGGATCACCCCTCCACTTT. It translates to CASSQRGGSPLHF.

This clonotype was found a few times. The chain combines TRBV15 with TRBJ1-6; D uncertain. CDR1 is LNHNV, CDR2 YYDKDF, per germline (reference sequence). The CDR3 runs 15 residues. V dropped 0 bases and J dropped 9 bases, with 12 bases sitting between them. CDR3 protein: CATSRDGRQSSPLHF. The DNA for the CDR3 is TGTGCCACCAGCAGAGATGGGAGGCAGAGTTCACCCCTCCACTTT.

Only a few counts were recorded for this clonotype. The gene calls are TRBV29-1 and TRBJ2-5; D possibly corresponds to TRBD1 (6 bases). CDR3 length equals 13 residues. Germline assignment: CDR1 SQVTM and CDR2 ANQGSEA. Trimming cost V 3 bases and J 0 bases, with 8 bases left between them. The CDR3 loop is CSVEWTDQETQYF. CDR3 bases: TGCAGCGTTGAGTGGACAGACCAAGAGACCCAGTACTTC.

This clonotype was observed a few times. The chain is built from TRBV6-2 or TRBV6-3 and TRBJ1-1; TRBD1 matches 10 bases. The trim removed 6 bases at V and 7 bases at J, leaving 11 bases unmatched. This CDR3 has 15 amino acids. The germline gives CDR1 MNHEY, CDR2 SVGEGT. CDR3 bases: TGTGCCAGCAGCCCAGACAGGGGGCTGATTAGTGAAGCTTTCTTT. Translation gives CASSPDRGLISEAFF.

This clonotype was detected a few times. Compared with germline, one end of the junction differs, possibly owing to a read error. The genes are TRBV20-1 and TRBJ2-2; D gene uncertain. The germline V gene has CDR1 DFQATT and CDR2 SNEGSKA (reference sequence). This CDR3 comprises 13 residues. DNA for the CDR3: TGCAGTGCCAGAGATGGGGACACCGGGGAGCTGTTTTTT. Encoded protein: CSARDGDTGELFF.

DNA of the CDR3: TGTGCCAGTGGTCAGCGGGATACGCAGTATTTT. Its translation: CASGQRDTQYF. The gene calls are TRBV5-4 and TRBJ2-3, with D possibly TRBD2 on 5 matching bases. The V gene's germline CDR1 is SGHNT and CDR2 YYREEE (reference sequence). This CDR3 is 11 amino acids long. V lost 8 bases to trimming and J lost 6 bases, with 10 bases between them.

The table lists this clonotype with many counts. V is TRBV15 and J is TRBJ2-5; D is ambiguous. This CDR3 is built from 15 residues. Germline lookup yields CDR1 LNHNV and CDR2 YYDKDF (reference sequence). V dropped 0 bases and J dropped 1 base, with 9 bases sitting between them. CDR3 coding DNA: TGTGCCACCAGCAGAGACTTTACCCTCCAAGAGACCCAGTACTTC. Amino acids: CATSRDFTLQETQYF.

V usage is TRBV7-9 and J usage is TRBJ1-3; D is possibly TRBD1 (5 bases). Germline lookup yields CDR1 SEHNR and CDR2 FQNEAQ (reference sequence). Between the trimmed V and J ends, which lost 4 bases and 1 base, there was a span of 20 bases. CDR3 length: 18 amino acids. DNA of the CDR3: TGTGCCAGCAGCTCCACGGTTGGGGGACTACCTTCTGGAAACACCATATATTTT. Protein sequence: CASSSTVGGLPSGNTIYF.

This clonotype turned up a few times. The CDR3 protein is CASSSGGGPDTQYF. As DNA, the CDR3 is TGTGCCAGCAGCTCAGGTGGAGGCCCAGATACGCAGTATTTT. The chain recombines TRBV7-3 with TRBJ2-3; a possible D gene is TRBD2 (5 bases). With 4 bases removed from V and 4 bases from J, the gap between germline ends came to 12 bases. This CDR3 is built from 14 residues. The V gene's germline CDR1 is SGHTA and CDR2 FQGTGA.

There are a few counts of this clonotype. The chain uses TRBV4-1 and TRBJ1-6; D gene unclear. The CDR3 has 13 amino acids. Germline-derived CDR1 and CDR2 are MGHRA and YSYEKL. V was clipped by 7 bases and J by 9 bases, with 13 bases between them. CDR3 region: CASMPGSGSPLHF. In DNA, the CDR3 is TGCGCCAGCATGCCGGGGTCGGGTTCACCCCTCCACTTT.

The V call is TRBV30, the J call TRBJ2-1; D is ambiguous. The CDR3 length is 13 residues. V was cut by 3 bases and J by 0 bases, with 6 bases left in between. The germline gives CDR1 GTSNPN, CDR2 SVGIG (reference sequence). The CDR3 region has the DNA TGTGCCTGGAGCATGAGCTCCTACAATGAGCAGTTCTTC. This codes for CAWSMSSYNEQFF.

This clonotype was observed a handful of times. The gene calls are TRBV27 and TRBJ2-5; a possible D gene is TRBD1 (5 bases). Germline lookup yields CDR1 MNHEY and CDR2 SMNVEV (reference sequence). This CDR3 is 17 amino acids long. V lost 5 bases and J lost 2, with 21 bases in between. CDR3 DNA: TGTGCCAGCAGTCCGGCGCAACCGACAGCCCTACAAGAGACCCAGTACTTC. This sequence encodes CASSPAQPTALQETQYF.

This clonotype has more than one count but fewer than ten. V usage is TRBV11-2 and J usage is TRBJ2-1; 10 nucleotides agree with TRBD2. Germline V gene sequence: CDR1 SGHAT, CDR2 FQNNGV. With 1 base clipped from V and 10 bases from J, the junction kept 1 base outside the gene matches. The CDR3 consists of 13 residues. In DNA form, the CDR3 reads TGTGCCAGCAGCTTAGTACTAGCGGGGGAGCAGTTCTTC. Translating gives CASSLVLAGEQFF.

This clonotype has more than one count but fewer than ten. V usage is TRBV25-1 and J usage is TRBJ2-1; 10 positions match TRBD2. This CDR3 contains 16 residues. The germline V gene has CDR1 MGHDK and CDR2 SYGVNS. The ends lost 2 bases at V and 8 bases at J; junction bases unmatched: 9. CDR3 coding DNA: TGTGCCAGCAGTGAAGGGGAGCGGGGGGGCCTAGATGAGCAGTTCTTC. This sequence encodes CASSEGERGGLDEQFF.

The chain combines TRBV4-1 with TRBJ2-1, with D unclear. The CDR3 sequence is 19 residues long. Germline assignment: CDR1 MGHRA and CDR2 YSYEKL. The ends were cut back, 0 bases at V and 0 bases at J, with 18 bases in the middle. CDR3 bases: TGCGCCAGCAGCCAAGATCCCCTACGGCCCAAGAGCTCCTACAATGAGCAGTTCTTC. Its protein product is CASSQDPLRPKSSYNEQFF.

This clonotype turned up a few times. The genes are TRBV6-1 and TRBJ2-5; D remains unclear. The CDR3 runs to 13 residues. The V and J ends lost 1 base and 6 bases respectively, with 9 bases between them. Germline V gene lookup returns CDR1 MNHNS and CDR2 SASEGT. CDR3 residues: CASSEGNGQTQYF. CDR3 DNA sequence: TGTGCCAGCAGTGAAGGGAATGGGCAGACCCAGTACTTC.

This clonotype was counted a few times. The CDR3 DNA reads TGTGCCAGCAGCTTAGAGGCGGCGGGTAATCAGCCCCAGCATTTT. Protein sequence: CASSLEAAGNQPQHF. The chain carries TRBV7-6 and TRBJ1-5; no reliable D call. The germline V and J ends were trimmed by 1 base and 4 bases, with 11 bases remaining between them. The CDR3 totals 15 residues. The germline gives CDR1 SGHVS, CDR2 FNYEAQ.

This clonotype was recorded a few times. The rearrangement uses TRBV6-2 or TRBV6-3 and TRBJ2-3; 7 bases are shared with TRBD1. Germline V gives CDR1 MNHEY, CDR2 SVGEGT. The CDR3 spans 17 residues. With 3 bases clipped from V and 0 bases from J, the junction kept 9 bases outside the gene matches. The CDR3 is CASSYNRDRSSTDTQYF. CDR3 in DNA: TGTGCCAGCAGTTATAACCGGGACAGATCTAGCACAGATACGCAGTATTTT.

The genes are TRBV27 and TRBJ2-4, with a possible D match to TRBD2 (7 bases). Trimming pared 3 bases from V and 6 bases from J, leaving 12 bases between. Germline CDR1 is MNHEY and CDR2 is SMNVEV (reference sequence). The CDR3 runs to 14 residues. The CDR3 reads CASSFGGRINIQYF. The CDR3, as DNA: TGTGCCAGCAGTTTCGGGGGGCGTATAAACATTCAGTACTTC.

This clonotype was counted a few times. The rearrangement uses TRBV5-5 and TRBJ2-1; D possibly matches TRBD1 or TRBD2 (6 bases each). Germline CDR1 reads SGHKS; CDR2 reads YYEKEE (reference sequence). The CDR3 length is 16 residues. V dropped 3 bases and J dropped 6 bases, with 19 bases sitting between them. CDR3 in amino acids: CASSYYGTEGGNEQFF. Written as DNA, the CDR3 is TGTGCCAGCAGCTATTACGGGACCGAGGGGGGCAATGAGCAGTTCTTC. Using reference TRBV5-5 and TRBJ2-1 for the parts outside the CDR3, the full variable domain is DAGVTQSPTHLIKTRGQQVTLRCSPISGHKSVSWYQQVLGQGPQFIFQYYEKEERGRGNFPDRFSARQFPNYSSELNVNALLLGDSALYLCASSYYGTEGGNEQFFGPGTRLTVL.

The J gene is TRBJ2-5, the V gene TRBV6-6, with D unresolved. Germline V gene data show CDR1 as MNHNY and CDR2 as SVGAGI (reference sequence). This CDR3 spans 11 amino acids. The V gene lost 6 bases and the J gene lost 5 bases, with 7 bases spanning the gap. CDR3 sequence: CASSRSETQYF. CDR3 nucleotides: TGTGCCAGCAGCCGAAGTGAGACCCAGTACTTC.